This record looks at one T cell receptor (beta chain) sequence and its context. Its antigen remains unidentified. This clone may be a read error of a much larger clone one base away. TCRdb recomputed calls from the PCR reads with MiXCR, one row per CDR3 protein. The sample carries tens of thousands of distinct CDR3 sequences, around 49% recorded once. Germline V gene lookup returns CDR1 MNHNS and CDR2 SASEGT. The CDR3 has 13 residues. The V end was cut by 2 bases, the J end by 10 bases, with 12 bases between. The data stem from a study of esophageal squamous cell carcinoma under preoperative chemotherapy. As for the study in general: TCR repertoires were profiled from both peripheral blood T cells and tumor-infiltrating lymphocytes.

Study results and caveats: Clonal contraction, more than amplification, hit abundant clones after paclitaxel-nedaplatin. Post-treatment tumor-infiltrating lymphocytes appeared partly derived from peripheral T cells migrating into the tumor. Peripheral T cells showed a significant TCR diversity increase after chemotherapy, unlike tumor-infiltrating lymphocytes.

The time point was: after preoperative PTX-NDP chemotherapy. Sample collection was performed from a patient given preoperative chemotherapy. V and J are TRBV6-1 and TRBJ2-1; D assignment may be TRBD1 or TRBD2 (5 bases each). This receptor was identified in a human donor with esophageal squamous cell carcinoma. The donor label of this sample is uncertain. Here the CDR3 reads CASSEFGTYEQFF. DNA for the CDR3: TGTGCCAGCAGTGAATTCGGGACCTACGAGCAGTTCTTC.